The T cell receptor (beta chain) under discussion was sequenced for a study of cytomegalovirus exposure and HLA in healthy donors. Study results and caveats: A later examination showed that TCR association rates differed by HLA locus, with DRB1 most and HLA-C fewest.

This clone has just a few counts. The antigen remains undetermined. The CDR3 sequence is 15 residues long. Germline loops: CDR1 MNHEY, CDR2 SVGAGI. Trimming pared 6 bases from V and 0 bases from J, leaving 12 bases between. Amplification used 60 Vbeta primers and 13 Jbeta primers. Sequenced by immunoSEQ multiplex PCR; TCRdb stores in-frame clones only, minus some. The table lists around 180,000 clones, about 90% of them singletons. Sequencing input: PBMCs. J is TRBJ2-1 and V is TRBV6-5; D is unresolved. The receptor was isolated from a girl in the first two years of life in good health and CMV-seronegative. The CDR3 sequence: CASRVSASSYNEQFF. The CDR3 coding sequence is TGTGCCAGCAGGGTGTCCGCTAGCTCCTACAATGAGCAGTTCTTC.